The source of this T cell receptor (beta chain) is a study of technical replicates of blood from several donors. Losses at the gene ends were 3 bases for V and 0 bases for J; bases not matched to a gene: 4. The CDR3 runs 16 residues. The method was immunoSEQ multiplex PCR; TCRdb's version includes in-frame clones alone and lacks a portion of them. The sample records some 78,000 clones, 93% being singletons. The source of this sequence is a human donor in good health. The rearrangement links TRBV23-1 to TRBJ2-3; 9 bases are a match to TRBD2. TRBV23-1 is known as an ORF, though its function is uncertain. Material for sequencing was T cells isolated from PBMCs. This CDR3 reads CASSHLTSGSTDTQYF. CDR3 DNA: TGCGCCAGCAGTCACCTTACTAGCGGGAGCACAGATACGCAGTATTTT.